This TCR beta chain came from a study of vaccination and CD4 T cells after COVID-19. Comment on this clonotype: What it recognizes is unknown.

Treatment noted: roughly 10-day PBMC culture with coronavirus spike peptide pools or control peptides (ViraFEST assay). Cultured CD4+ T cell DNA was sequenced using the Oncomine TCR Beta short-read assay. A single record per CDR3 protein comes from TCRdb applying MiXCR to the PCR reads. This table holds about 26,000 distinct CDR3 sequences, 64% found once. This sequence originates from a human donor who had recovered from COVID-19. Sequencing was carried out using CD4+ T cells from blood, cultured in vitro.

CDR3 sequence: CASSQSEFSPLHF. CDR3 DNA: TGCGCCAGCAGTCAATCCGAGTTTTCACCCCTCCACTTT. The rearrangement links TRBV23-1 to TRBJ1-6; D is unclear. TRBV23-1 is reported as an ORF; its role is uncertain. The CDR3 spans 13 residues. V was clipped by 0 bases and J by 9 bases, with 6 bases between them.